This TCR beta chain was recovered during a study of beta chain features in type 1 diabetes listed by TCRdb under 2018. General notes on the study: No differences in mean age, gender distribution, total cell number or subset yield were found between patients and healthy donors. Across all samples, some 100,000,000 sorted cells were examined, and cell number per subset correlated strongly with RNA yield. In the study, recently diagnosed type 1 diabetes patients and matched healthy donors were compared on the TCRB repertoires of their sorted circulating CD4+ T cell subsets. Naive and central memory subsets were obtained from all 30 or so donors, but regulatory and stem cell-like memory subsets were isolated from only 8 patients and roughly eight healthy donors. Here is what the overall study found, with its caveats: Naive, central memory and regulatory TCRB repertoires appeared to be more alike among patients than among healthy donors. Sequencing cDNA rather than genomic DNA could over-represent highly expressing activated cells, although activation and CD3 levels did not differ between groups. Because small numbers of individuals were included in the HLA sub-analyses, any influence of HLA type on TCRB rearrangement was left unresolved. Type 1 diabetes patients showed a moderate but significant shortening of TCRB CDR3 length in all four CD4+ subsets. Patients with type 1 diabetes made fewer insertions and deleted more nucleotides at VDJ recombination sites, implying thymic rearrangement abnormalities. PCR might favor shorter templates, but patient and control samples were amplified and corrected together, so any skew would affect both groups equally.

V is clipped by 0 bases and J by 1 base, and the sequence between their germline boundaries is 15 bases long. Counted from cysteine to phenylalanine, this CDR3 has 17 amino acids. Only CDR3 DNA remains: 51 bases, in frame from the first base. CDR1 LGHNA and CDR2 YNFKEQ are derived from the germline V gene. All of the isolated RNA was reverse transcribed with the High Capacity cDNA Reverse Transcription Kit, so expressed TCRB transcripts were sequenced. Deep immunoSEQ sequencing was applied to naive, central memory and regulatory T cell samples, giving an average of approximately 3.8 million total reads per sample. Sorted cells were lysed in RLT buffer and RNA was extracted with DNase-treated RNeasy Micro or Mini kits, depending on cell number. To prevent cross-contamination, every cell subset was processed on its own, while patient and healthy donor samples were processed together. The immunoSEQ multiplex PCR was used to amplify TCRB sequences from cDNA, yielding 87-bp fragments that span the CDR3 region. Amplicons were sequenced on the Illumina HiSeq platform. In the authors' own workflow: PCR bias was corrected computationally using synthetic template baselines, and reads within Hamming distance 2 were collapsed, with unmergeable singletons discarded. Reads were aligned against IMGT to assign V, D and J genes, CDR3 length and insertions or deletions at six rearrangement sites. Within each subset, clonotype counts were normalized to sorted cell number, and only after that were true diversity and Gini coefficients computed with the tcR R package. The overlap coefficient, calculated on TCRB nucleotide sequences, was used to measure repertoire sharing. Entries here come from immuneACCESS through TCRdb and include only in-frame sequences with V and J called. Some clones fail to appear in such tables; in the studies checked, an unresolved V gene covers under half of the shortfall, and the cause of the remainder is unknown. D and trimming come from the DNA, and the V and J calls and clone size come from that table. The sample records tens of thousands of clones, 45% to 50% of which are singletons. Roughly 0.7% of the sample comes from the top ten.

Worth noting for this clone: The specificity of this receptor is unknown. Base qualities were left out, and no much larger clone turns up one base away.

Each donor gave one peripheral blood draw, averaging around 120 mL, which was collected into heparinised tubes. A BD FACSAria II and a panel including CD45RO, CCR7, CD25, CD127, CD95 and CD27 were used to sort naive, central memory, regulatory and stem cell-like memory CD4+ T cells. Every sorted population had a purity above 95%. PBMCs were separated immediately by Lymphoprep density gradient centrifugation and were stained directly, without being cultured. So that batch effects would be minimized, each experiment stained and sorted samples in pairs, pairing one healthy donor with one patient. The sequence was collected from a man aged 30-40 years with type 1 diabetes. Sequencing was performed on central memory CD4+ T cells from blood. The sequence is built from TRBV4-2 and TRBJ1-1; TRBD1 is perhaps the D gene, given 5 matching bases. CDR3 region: CASSQDGGNQGNTEAFF. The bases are TGTGCCAGCAGCCAAGATGGAGGGAACCAGGGGAACACTGAAGCTTTCTTT.